This T cell receptor (beta chain) was sequenced in a study of long-term antiretroviral therapy in people with HIV. With survey level as its setting, the immunoSEQ assay was v3.0. Sequencing was performed with immunoSEQ multiplex PCR; in TCRdb, only in-frame clones are kept and a portion is missing. The sample contains around 20,000 clones, approximately 82% of which appear only once. The source of this sequence is a woman aged 45-60 years with HIV. The sample here was unsorted PBMCs, taken 0.5 years before starting antiretroviral therapy.

The CDR3 region is CASSLATGGSTQYF. In nucleotides, the CDR3 is TGTGCCAGCAGCTTGGCCACAGGGGGATCGACCCAGTACTTC. The gene calls are TRBV5-4 and TRBJ2-5, with TRBD1 identical over 8 bases. Germline-derived CDR1 and CDR2 are SGHNT and YYREEE (reference sequence). This CDR3 has 14 amino acids. Unmatched junction bases numbered 5, after V lost 0 bases and J lost 7 bases.